This TCR beta chain is from a study of glioma-infiltrating T cells. Germline V gives CDR1 SNHLY, CDR2 FYNNEI. Trimming took off 6 bases at V and 6 bases at J, with 10 bases between the two ends. The CDR3 length is 12 residues. The iRepertoire nested amplicon-rescue multiplex PCR amplified TCR alpha and beta CDR3s from RNA. Tissue mRNA or PBMC total RNA, 100-400 ng, went into one-step reverse transcription and amplification. TCRdb recomputed calls from the multiplex PCR reads with MiXCR, one row per CDR3 protein. Of around 44,000 distinct CDR3 sequences in the sample, about a fifth were seen once. This clonotype was observed at least ten times. Its specificity is not known. Study results and limitations: Very few CDR3 sequences were shared between tissue and blood. Non-neoplastic patients had below-expected tissue-blood divergence, while all gliomas exceeded expectation.

The clonotype originates from a human donor with low-grade glioma or glioblastoma, undergoing nonglioma brain surgery, or in good health (not recorded which). The chain recombines TRBV2 with TRBJ2-3; tentative D call: TRBD2 (6 bases). Sequenced sample: glioma tissue, nonneoplastic brain tissue, or PBMCs (not recorded which). The CDR3 bases are TGTGCCAGCAGCGGACGGGGGGATACGCAGTATTTT. Translation: CASSGRGDTQYF. Supplemented by reference TRBV2 and TRBJ2-3, the full variable domain reads EPEVTQTPSHQVTQMGQEVILRCVPISNHLYFYWYRQILGQKVEFLVSFYNNEISEKSEIFDDQFSVERPDGSNFTLKIRSTKLEDSAMYFCASSGRGDTQYFGPGTRLTVL.